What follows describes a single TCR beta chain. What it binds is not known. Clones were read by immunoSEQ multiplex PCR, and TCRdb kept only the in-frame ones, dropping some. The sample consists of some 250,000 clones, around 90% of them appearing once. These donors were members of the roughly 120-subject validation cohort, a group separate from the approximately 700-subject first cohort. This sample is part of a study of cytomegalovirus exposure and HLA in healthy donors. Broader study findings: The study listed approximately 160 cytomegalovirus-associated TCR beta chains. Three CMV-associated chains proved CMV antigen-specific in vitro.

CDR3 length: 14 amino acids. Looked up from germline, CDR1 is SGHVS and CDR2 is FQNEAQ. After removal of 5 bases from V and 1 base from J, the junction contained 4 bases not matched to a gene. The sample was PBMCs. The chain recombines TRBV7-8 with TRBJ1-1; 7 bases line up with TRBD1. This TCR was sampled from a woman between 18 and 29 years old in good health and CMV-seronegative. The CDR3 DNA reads TGTGCCAGCAGCGGCCGACAGGGGAACACTGAAGCTTTCTTT. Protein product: CASSGRQGNTEAFF. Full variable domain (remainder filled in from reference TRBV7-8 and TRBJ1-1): GAGVSQSPRYKVAKRGQDVALRCDPISGHVSLFWYQQALGQGPEFLTYFQNEAQLDKSGLPSDRFFAERPEGSVSTLKIQRTQQEDSAVYLCASSGRQGNTEAFFGQGTRLTVV.